The T cell receptor beta chain under discussion was sequenced for a study of CD8 T cells in Susac syndrome. V gave up 3 bases and J gave up 0 bases, with 9 bases separating them. Germline assignment: CDR1 SGHRS and CDR2 YFSETQ. This CDR3 is built from 15 residues. About this clonotype: Its antigen is as yet unknown.

In the multiple sclerosis control group, patients were treatment-naive and had stable or active relapsing-remitting disease. In contrast to the negatively isolated CD8+ and CD4+ T cells, TEMRA cells were FACS-enriched. Overall study findings and caveats: The relatively small number of individuals in the TCR sequencing and HLA analysis was acknowledged by the study.

With random hexamers, about 0.45 to 1 ug RNA was reverse transcribed. Coverage of TCR beta CDR3 amplification by immunoSEQ multiplex PCR extended to 54 Vbeta and 13 Jbeta. TCRdb reprocessed the immunoSEQ multiplex PCR reads via MiXCR and lists one record per CDR3 protein. Among under 350,000 distinct CDR3 sequences, around 90% were seen once, and the ten largest hold roughly 0.064%. Sequencing input: CD4+ T cells from PBMCs. The origin of this receptor is a human donor with multiple sclerosis. The rearrangement uses TRBV5-1 and TRBJ1-4; D is perhaps TRBD1 (6 bases). CDR3 amino acids: CASSSRTATNEKLFF. In nucleotides, the CDR3 is TGCGCCAGCAGCTCGAGGACAGCAACTAATGAAAAACTGTTTTTT.